These T cell receptor beta chains were read from a single sample in a study of shared clonotypes between healthy human individuals. The protocol was immunoSEQ multiplex PCR, while the TCRdb copy is restricted to in-frame clones and leaves out a portion. Found here are about 1.1 million clones, roughly 80% of them singletons; the top ten hold 0.89%. Sequenced: memory CD4+ T cells from PBMCs. Source of these receptors: a man younger than 35 in good health. Some clones in this sample may be carry-over from other donors' samples. The CDR3 runs from the conserved cysteine through the conserved F or W. The order of the fields is D gene, J gene, V gene, clone size, CDR3 DNA, CDR3 protein. D genes are given only for firm matches. A clone size is listed for some rows: how often the clone was seen (once, few, many), or a class if it is expanded.

D: -
J: TRBJ1-2
V: TRBV28
size: -
DNA: TGTGCCAGCAGTTACAGTAACTATGGCTACACCTTC
CDR3: CASSYSNYGYTF

D: -
J: TRBJ1-2
V: TRBV28
size: -
DNA: TGTGCCAGCAGTTTGCAGGGGCGAGCAATGAATGGCTACACCTTC
CDR3: CASSLQGRAMNGYTF

D: TRBD2
J: TRBJ2-1
V: TRBV4-3
size: -
DNA: TGCGCCAGCAGCCAAGATCGTCCTAGCGGGAGGAACATCAACAATGAGCAGTTCTTC
CDR3: CASSQDRPSGRNINNEQFF

D: TRBD1
J: TRBJ1-1
V: TRBV7-2
size: -
DNA: TGTGCCAGCAGCTCTTCAAGGGACAGGGTAACTGAAGCTTTCTTT
CDR3: CASSSSRDRVTEAFF

D: -
J: TRBJ2-2
V: TRBV5-1
size: -
DNA: TGCGCCAGCAGCCTTCAGCCCGGGGCCACCGGGGAGCTGTTTTTT
CDR3: CASSLQPGATGELFF

D: TRBD2
J: TRBJ2-3
V: TRBV30
size: -
DNA: TGTGCCCGGGGAGGGAGCGGGAGGGCAATAGATACGCAGTATTTT
CDR3: CARGGSGRAIDTQYF

D: TRBD2
J: TRBJ2-6
V: TRBV7-3
size: -
DNA: TGTGCCAGCAGCCCCGTAGCGGGAGGCTTCCCTGGGGCCAACGTCCTGACTTTC
CDR3: CASSPVAGGFPGANVLTF

D: -
J: TRBJ1-1
V: TRBV12-2
size: few
DNA: TGTGCAAGTCGCTTAGAACAGGGGGAAGCTTTCTTT
CDR3: CASRLEQGEAFF

D: -
J: TRBJ1-1
V: TRBV7-2
size: -
DNA: TGTGCCAGCAGCTTCACGCGAACTGAAGCTTTCTTT
CDR3: CASSFTRTEAFF

D: -
J: TRBJ1-2
V: TRBV4-1
size: -
DNA: TGCGCCAGCAGCCAAGTCCGGACGGGCTATGGCTACACCTTC
CDR3: CASSQVRTGYGYTF

D: -
J: TRBJ1-3
V: TRBV11-2
size: once
DNA: TGTGCCAGCAGCTTAGGTCACTCTGGAAACACCATATATTTT
CDR3: CASSLGHSGNTIYF

D: TRBD2
J: TRBJ2-3
V: TRBV7-7
size: -
DNA: TGTGCCAGCAGCTTAGGCCTAGCGGGGAGCACAGATACGCAGTATTTT
CDR3: CASSLGLAGSTDTQYF

D: TRBD1
J: TRBJ2-1
V: TRBV7-9
size: -
DNA: TGTGCCAGCACCTACACAGGGGTCGATGAGCAGTTCTTC
CDR3: CASTYTGVDEQFF

D: -
J: TRBJ2-5
V: TRBV12-5
size: -
DNA: TGTGCTAGTGGAACCACTAGTGCAGAGACCCAGTACTTC
CDR3: CASGTTSAETQYF

D: -
J: TRBJ1-6
V: TRBV7-9
size: -
DNA: TGTGCCAGCAGCTTAGGGCCCAACGGGTCACCCCTCCACTTT
CDR3: CASSLGPNGSPLHF

D: -
J: TRBJ1-1
V: TRBV30
size: few
DNA: TGTGCCTGGAGTCGGCAGAACACTGAAGCTTTCTTT
CDR3: CAWSRQNTEAFF

D: -
J: TRBJ2-3
V: TRBV4-2
size: -
DNA: TGTGCCAGCAGCGTCGGAGATAGCACAGATACGCAGTATTTT
CDR3: CASSVGDSTDTQYF

D: TRBD2
J: TRBJ2-5
V: TRBV30
size: -
DNA: TGTGCCTGGAGTGTAGGCGGGAGCAGAGAGACCCAGTACTTC
CDR3: CAWSVGGSRETQYF

D: TRBD2
J: TRBJ2-5
V: TRBV2
size: -
DNA: TGTGCCAGCAGTGTAGGGCTAGCGGCGACCCAGTACTTC
CDR3: CASSVGLAATQYF

D: TRBD2
J: TRBJ2-3
V: TRBV7-3
size: few
DNA: TGTGCCAGCAGCTTAACGTCTAGCGGGATGGGTACGCAGTATTTT
CDR3: CASSLTSSGMGTQYF

D: -
J: TRBJ1-2
V: TRBV4-2
size: -
DNA: TGTGCCAGCAGCCAAGTTCCCGGGACGAACTATGGCTACACCTTC
CDR3: CASSQVPGTNYGYTF

D: TRBD1
J: TRBJ2-2
V: TRBV5-1
size: -
DNA: TGCGCCAGCAGCAGGGGACAGGGGGCGCGGGACGGGGAGCTGTTTTTT
CDR3: CASSRGQGARDGELFF

D: -
J: TRBJ2-1
V: TRBV4-3
size: -
DNA: TGCGCCAGCAGCCAAGATACAGGACCATCCCCGGGGCAGTTCTTC
CDR3: CASSQDTGPSPGQFF

D: -
J: TRBJ2-2
V: TRBV28
size: -
DNA: TGTGCCAGCAGTTTAAGCCGGGGGACGAACACCGGGGAGCTGTTTTTT
CDR3: CASSLSRGTNTGELFF

D: -
J: TRBJ2-2
V: TRBV6-5
size: -
DNA: TGTGCCAGCAGTAAGGACGGTACCGGGGAGCTGTTTTTT
CDR3: CASSKDGTGELFF

D: TRBD2
J: TRBJ2-3
V: TRBV10-3
size: -
DNA: TGTGCCATCAGTGAGCCAGGACTAGCGGGAGGGCCGAGAGATACGCAGTATTTT
CDR3: CAISEPGLAGGPRDTQYF

D: -
J: TRBJ2-7
V: TRBV10-3
size: -
DNA: TGTGCCATCAGTGAGTCGACCCAGGGGCGTTACGAGCAGTACTTC
CDR3: CAISESTQGRYEQYF

D: -
J: TRBJ2-1
V: TRBV10-1
size: -
DNA: TGCGCCAGCCAAGAGCTAGGGGGTGAGCAGTTCTTC
CDR3: CASQELGGEQFF

D: TRBD1
J: TRBJ1-5
V: TRBV28
size: few
DNA: TGTGCCAGCAGTTTCTTACAGGGGGGGGCCCAGCATTTT
CDR3: CASSFLQGGAQHF

D: -
J: TRBJ2-3
V: TRBV11-2
size: once
DNA: TGTGCCAGCAGCTTACACGGGAGTTCAGATACGCAGTATTTT
CDR3: CASSLHGSSDTQYF

D: -
J: TRBJ1-3
V: TRBV27
size: -
DNA: TGTGCCAGCAGTTTATCCACACCGAAGTACGGAAACACCATATATTTT
CDR3: CASSLSTPKYGNTIYF

D: TRBD2
J: TRBJ2-7
V: TRBV27
size: few
DNA: TGTGCCAGCGAAAGGACTAGCGGGAGGGCGGAGGACTACGAGCAGTACTTC
CDR3: CASERTSGRAEDYEQYF

D: -
J: TRBJ2-1
V: TRBV7-9
size: -
DNA: TGTGCCAGCAGCGGTTGGGGGAGTGAGCAGTTCTTC
CDR3: CASSGWGSEQFF

D: -
J: TRBJ1-4
V: TRBV27
size: -
DNA: TGTGCCAGCAGTGGGCCAGGAGGGGAAAAACTGTTTTTT
CDR3: CASSGPGGEKLFF

D: -
J: TRBJ1-1
V: TRBV5-1
size: -
DNA: TGCGCCAGCAGCTCCCGCAGGGAGAACACTGAAGCTTTCTTT
CDR3: CASSSRRENTEAFF

D: -
J: TRBJ1-5
V: TRBV19
size: once
DNA: TGTGCCAGTAGTAACGCGGGGGGAAGACACGGGGGCAATCAGCCCCAGCATTTT
CDR3: CASSNAGGRHGGNQPQHF

D: -
J: TRBJ1-2
V: TRBV5-4
size: -
DNA: TGTGCCAGCAGCCCCAATAACTATGGCTACACCTTC
CDR3: CASSPNNYGYTF

D: TRBD1
J: TRBJ2-2
V: TRBV2
size: few
DNA: TGTGCCAGCAGTGTACAGGGGTACGGGGAGCTGTTTTTT
CDR3: CASSVQGYGELFF

D: TRBD1
J: TRBJ2-7
V: TRBV11-3
size: -
DNA: TGTGCCAGCAGCGGCAGGGGGCCCTCCTACGAGCAGTACTTC
CDR3: CASSGRGPSYEQYF

D: -
J: TRBJ2-2
V: TRBV6-6
size: -
DNA: TGTGCCAGCAGTTACCGGTCTGGTACCGGGGAGCTGTTTTTT
CDR3: CASSYRSGTGELFF

D: -
J: TRBJ2-3
V: TRBV6-1
size: -
DNA: TGTGCCCCTGGACGGGCCTCGGGGGGCACAGATACGCAGTATTTT
CDR3: CAPGRASGGTDTQYF

D: TRBD1
J: TRBJ2-3
V: TRBV9
size: -
DNA: TGTGCCAGCAGCGTAGGGACAGGCGGCACAGATACGCAGTATTTT
CDR3: CASSVGTGGTDTQYF

D: -
J: TRBJ2-1
V: TRBV5-1
size: -
DNA: TGCGCCAGCAGCTTGGGCTTCGGAGGGGACAATGAGCAGTTCTTC
CDR3: CASSLGFGGDNEQFF

D: TRBD1
J: TRBJ1-5
V: TRBV19
size: -
DNA: TGTGCCAGTACAAGGGACAGGTTTCGTCAGCCCCAGCATTTT
CDR3: CASTRDRFRQPQHF

D: TRBD1
J: TRBJ2-7
V: TRBV28
size: -
DNA: TGTGCCAGCAGTTTACCCGGGACAGGAACCTACGAGCAGTACTTC
CDR3: CASSLPGTGTYEQYF

D: TRBD2
J: TRBJ2-1
V: TRBV19
size: -
DNA: TGTGCCAGCCAGACTAGCGGGAGGGTCAATGAGCAGTTCTTC
CDR3: CASQTSGRVNEQFF